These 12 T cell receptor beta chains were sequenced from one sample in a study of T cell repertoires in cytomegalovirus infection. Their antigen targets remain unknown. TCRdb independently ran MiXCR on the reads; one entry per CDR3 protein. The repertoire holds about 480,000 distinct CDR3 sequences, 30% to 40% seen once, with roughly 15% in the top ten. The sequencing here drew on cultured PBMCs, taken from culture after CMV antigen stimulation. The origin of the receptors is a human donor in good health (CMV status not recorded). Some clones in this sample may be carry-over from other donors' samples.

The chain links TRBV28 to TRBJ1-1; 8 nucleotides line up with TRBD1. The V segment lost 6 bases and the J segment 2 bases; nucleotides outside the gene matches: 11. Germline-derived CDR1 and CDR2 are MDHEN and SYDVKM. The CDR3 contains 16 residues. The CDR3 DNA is TGTGCCAGCAGCCCCCCGACAGGGGCCTCTAACACTGAAGCTTTCTTT. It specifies CASSPPTGASNTEAFF.

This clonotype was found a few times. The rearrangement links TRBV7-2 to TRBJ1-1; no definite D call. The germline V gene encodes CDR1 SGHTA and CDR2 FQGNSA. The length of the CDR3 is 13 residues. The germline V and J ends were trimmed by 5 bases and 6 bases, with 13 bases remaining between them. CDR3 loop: CASSPRGVAEAFF. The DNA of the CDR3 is TGTGCCAGCAGCCCCCGCGGCGTAGCTGAAGCTTTCTTT.

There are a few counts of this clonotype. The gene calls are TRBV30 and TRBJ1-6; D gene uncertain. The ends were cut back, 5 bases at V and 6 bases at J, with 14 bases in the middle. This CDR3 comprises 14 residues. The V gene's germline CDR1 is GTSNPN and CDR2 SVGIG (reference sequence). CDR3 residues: CAWEKASTNSPLHF. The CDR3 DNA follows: TGTGCCTGGGAGAAAGCCTCTACTAATTCACCCCTCCACTTT. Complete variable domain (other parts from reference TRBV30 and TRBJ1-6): SQTIHQWPATLVQPVGSPLSLECTVEGTSNPNLYWYRQAAGRGLQLLFYSVGIGQISSEVPQNLSASRPQDRQFILSSKKLLLSDSGFYLCAWEKASTNSPLHFGNGTRLTVT.

This chain's CDR3 is CASSLAPASSADTQYF. The DNA of the CDR3 is TGTGCCAGCAGCTTAGCCCCGGCTAGTAGTGCAGATACGCAGTATTTT. The chain recombines TRBV7-9 with TRBJ2-3, with no clear D. The CDR3 has 16 amino acids. From germline, CDR1 is SEHNR and CDR2 FQNEAQ (reference sequence). V dropped 0 bases and J dropped 4 bases, with 14 bases sitting between them.

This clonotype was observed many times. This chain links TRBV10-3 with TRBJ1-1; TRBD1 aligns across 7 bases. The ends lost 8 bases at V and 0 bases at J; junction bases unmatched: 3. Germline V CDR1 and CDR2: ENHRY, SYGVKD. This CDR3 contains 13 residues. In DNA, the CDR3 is TGTGCCATCCTGGGACAGATGAACACTGAAGCTTTCTTT. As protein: CAILGQMNTEAFF.

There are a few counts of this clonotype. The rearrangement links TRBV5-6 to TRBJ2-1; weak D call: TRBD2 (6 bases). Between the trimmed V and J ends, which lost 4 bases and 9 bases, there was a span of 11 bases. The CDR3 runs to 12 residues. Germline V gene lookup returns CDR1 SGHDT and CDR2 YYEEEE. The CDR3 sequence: CASSLRRGEQFF. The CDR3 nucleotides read TGTGCCAGCAGCCTCAGGAGGGGTGAGCAGTTCTTC.

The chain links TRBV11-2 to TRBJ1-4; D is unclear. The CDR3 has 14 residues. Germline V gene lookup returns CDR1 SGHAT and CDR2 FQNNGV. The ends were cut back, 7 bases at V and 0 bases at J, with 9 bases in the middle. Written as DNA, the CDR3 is TGTGCCAGCACCCCAGCCGCAACTAATGAAAAACTGTTTTTT. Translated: CASTPAATNEKLFF.

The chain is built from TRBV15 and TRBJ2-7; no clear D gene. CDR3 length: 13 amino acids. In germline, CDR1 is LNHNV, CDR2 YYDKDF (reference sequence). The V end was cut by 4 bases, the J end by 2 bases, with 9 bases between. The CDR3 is CATSKGGAYEQYF. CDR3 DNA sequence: TGTGCCACCAGCAAGGGTGGGGCCTACGAGCAGTACTTC.

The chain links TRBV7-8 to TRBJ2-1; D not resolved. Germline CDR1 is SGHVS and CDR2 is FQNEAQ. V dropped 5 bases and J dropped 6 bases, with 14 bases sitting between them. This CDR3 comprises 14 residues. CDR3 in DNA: TGTGCCAGCAGCATAACGGCTAGTTCCAATGAGCAGTTCTTC. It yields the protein CASSITASSNEQFF.

CDR3 sequence: CASSAQVYEQFF. The CDR3 region has the DNA TGTGCCAGTAGTGCGCAGGTCTATGAGCAGTTCTTC. The V call is TRBV19, the J call TRBJ2-1; unclear D gene. CDR1 is LNHDA, CDR2 SQIVND, per germline (reference sequence). Deletions cut 5 bases from V and 8 bases from J, with 10 bases between. CDR3 length: 12 residues.

The CDR3 spells CSASVTTGTPHGYTF. CDR3 nucleotides: TGCAGTGCTAGCGTCACCACCGGGACACCTCATGGCTACACCTTC. The chain uses TRBV20-1 and TRBJ1-2, with D perhaps TRBD1 (6 bases). The CDR3 runs to 15 residues. CDR1 and CDR2 from the germline V gene are DFQATT and SNEGSKA (reference sequence). Trimming shortened V by 3 bases and J by 6 bases, and 20 bases separated the two germline ends.

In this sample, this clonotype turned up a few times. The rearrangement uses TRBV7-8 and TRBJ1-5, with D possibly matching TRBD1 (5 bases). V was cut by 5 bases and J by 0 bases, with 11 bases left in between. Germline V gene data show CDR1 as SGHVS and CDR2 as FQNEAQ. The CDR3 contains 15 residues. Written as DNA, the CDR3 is TGTGCCAGCAGCGGCCGGGGGTCTAGCAATCAGCCCCAGCATTTT. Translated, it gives CASSGRGSSNQPQHF.